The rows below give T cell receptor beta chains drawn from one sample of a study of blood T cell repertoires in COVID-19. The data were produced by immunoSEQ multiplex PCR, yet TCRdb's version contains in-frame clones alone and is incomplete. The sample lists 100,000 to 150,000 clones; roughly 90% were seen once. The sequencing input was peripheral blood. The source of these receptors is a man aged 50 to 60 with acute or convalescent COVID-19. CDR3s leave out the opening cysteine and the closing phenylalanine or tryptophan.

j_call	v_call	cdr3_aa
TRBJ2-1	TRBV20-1	SARVGNEQF
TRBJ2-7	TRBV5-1	ASSLTVTYEQY
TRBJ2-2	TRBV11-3	ASSLEIWWGTGKDTGELF
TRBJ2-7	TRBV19	ASSTGLVGAYEQY
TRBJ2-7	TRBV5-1	ASSLELGEQY
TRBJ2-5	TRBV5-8	ASSSGQLNSETQY
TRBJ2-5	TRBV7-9	ASSLAISGTQY
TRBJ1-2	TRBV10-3	AISETGDRYGYT
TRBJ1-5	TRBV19	ASSIGYGNQPQH
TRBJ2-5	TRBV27	ASSLSNSQETQY
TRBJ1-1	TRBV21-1	ASSKDRGVDTEAF
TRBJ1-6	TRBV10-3	AIRAGDSYNSPLH
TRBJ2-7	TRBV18	ASSPDRVGEQY
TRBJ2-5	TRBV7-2	ASRVPTSGRQETQY
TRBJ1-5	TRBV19	ASSMSGLNQPQH
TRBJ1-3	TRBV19	ASTASRQRLNSGNTIY
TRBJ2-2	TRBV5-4	ASSWGLAGNTGELF
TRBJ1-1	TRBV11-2	ASILSGPTEAF
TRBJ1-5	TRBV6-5	ASSLRGQQGQPQH
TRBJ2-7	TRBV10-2	ASSESPSGRSFSYEQY
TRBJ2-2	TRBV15	ATSIGQAGSTGELF
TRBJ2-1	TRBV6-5	ASSYDSSYNEQF
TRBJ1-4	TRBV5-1	ASKTGTGNEKLF
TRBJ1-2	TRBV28	ASSSLGRNRYGYT
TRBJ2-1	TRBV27	ASSSRRLGYNEQF
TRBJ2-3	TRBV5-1	ASSLNRGQVGADTQY
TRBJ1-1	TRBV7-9	ASSPAALLNTEAF